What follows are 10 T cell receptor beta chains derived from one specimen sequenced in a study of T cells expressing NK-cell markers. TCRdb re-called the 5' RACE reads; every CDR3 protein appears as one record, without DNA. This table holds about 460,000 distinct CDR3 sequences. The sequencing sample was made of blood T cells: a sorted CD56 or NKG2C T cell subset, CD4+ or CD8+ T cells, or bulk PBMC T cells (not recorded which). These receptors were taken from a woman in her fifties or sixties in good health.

The CDR3 here is CASSSGVTWDTQYF. The J gene is TRBJ2-3, the V gene TRBV11-2. The length of the CDR3 is 14 residues. Looked up from germline, CDR1 is SGHAT and CDR2 is FQNNGV.

CDR3 sequence: CAGGSGSSYNEQFF. The gene calls are TRBV10-3 and TRBJ2-1; TCRdb's D call, TRBD2, is unchecked because there is no DNA. The length of the CDR3 is 14 residues. CDR1 is ENHRY and CDR2 is SYGVKD in the germline V gene.

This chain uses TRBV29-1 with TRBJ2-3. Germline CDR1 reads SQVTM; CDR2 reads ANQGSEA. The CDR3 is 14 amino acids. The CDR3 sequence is CSVEDRGFTDTQYF.

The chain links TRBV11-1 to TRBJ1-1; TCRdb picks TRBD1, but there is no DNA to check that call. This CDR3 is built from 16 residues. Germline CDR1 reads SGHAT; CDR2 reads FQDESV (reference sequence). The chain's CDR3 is CASSPKRTGMNTEAFF.

CDR3 protein: CASRTVNTGELFF. The rearrangement joins TRBV5-1 to TRBJ2-2; TCRdb gives TRBD1 as the D gene, but with no DNA this cannot be confirmed. Germline lookup yields CDR1 SGHRS and CDR2 YFSETQ. CDR3 length: 13 amino acids.

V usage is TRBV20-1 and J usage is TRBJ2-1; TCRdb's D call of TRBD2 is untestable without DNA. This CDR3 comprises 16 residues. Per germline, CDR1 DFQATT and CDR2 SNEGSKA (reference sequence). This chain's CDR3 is CSTGLAGGGRYNEQFF.

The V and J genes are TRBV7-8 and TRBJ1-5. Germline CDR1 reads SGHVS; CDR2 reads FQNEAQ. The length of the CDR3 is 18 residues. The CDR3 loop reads CACSLGVGLGRSNQPQHF.

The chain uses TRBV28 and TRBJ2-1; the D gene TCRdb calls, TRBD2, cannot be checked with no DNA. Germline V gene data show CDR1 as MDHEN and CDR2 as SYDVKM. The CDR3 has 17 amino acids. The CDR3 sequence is CASSSAGTSGRSGEQFF.

CDR3 sequence: CASSFSSGTSYEQYF. The chain is built from TRBV7-2 and TRBJ2-7; the TCRdb D gene call, TRBD2, has no DNA to confirm it. Germline CDR1 and CDR2: SGHTA and FQGNSA. The CDR3 covers 15 residues.

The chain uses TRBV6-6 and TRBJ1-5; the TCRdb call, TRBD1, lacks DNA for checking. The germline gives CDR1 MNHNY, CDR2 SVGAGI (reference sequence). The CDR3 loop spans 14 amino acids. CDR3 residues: CASTKDRDDQPQHF.